Following are 24 T cell receptor beta chains from one sample sequenced in a study of T cells in Graves' hyperthyroidism and ophthalmopathy. Amplification targeted TCR beta CDR3 regions from RNA transcripts. With the HTBI primer set, the TCR CDR3 went through a first round of RT-PCR. TCRdb re-derived calls from the multiplex PCR reads in MiXCR, one entry per CDR3 protein. The data hold approximately 690,000 distinct CDR3 sequences, with about 14% observed a single time. The sequencing input was blood. These receptors all come from a woman aged 50 to 60 with Graves' ophthalmopathy.

There are many counts of this clonotype. V and J are TRBV20-1 and TRBJ1-2; no reliable D call. The CDR3 totals 11 residues. Germline V gene lookup returns CDR1 DFQATT and CDR2 SNEGSKA (reference sequence). V lost 0 bases and J 8 bases, leaving 7 bases between the germline ends. The CDR3 is CSARDLGGYTF. Written as DNA, the CDR3 is TGCAGTGCTAGAGATCTGGGGGGCTACACCTTC.

This clonotype was detected ten times or more. The chain joins TRBV15 to TRBJ2-7; 10 bases match TRBD2. CDR3 length equals 16 residues. The ends lost 0 bases at V and 2 bases at J; junction bases unmatched: 4. Germline loops: CDR1 LNHNV, CDR2 YYDKDF (reference sequence). The CDR3: CATSRENSGGPYEQYF. As DNA, the CDR3 is TGTGCCACCAGCAGAGAAAATAGCGGGGGGCCCTACGAGCAGTACTTC.

This clonotype has a count of ten or more. The gene calls are TRBV30 and TRBJ1-1; D is uncertain. Trimming stripped 2 bases from V and 2 bases from J, with 6 bases between. Germline-derived CDR1 and CDR2 are GTSNPN and SVGIG (reference sequence). CDR3 length: 12 residues. The CDR3 DNA sequence: TGTGCCTGGAGTAACTTTAACACTGAAGCTTTCTTT. Protein: CAWSNFNTEAFF.

This clonotype turned up a few times. The V gene is TRBV6-2 or TRBV6-3, the J gene TRBJ2-5, with no clear D. This CDR3 has 12 residues. V was cut by 6 bases and J by 5 bases, with 10 bases left in between. Per the germline V gene, CDR1 is MNHEY and CDR2 is SVGEGT. The CDR3 DNA reads as TGTGCCAGCAGGCTAGGTGAGGAGACCCAGTACTTC. Residues: CASRLGEETQYF.

This clonotype was observed at least ten times. The V and J genes are TRBV19 and TRBJ1-5; D perhaps matches TRBD1 (6 bases). V was pared by 4 bases and J by 1 base, with 8 bases between. The CDR3 covers 14 residues. CDR1 and CDR2 (germline): LNHDA, SQIVND (reference sequence). In nucleotides, the CDR3 is TGTGCCAGTAGTACAACAGGGAGCAATCAGCCCCAGCATTTT. It codes for CASSTTGSNQPQHF.

The table lists this clonotype with many counts. The genes are TRBV24-1 and TRBJ2-5; 7 bases are shared with TRBD1. V shed 2 bases and J 1 base; nucleotides not matched to a gene: 0. The CDR3 length is 14 residues. From germline, CDR1 is KGHDR and CDR2 SFDVKD. Here the CDR3 DNA reads TGTGCCACCAGTGATTGGGACAGCCAAGAGACCCAGTACTTC. As protein: CATSDWDSQETQYF.

The chain combines TRBV10-3 with TRBJ2-2, with 9 bases aligning to TRBD1. Unmatched junction bases numbered 3, after V lost 4 bases and J lost 3 bases. Germline-derived CDR1 and CDR2 are ENHRY and SYGVKD. CDR3 length: 15 amino acids. The CDR3 DNA reads TGTGCCATCAGTGCGCGGACAGGGGACACCGGGGAGCTGTTTTTT. This translates into CAISARTGDTGELFF.

The sample holds a few counts of this clonotype. This chain connects TRBV29-1 to TRBJ2-1; TRBD2 might be the D (6 bases). Trimming stripped 3 bases from V and 4 bases from J, with 13 bases between. CDR1 SQVTM and CDR2 ANQGSEA come from the germline V gene. The CDR3 extends over 14 amino acids. CDR3: CSVDSSGLYNEQFF. The CDR3, as DNA: TGCAGCGTTGACAGTAGCGGCCTATACAATGAGCAGTTCTTC.

The chain couples TRBV6-4 to TRBJ2-1, with a possible D match to TRBD2 (5 bases). V was shortened by 7 bases and J by 0 bases, with 16 bases between the two germline ends. CDR1 and CDR2 (germline): MRHNA, SNTAGT. The CDR3 totals 16 residues. The DNA of the CDR3 is TGTGCCAGCACTGAGCCCCTAGCAGCCTCCTACAATGAGCAGTTCTTC. Translating gives CASTEPLAASYNEQFF.

In this sample, this clonotype turned up a few times. V is TRBV5-6 and J is TRBJ2-7; TRBD2 matches at 8 bases. The CDR3 spans 14 residues. CDR1 SGHDT and CDR2 YYEEEE come from the germline V gene. Unmatched junction bases numbered 7, after V lost 4 bases and J lost 4 bases. The CDR3 region is CASSRGLGEYEQYF. CDR3 in DNA: TGTGCCAGCAGCCGGGGACTAGGGGAATACGAGCAGTACTTC.

This clonotype was seen ten or more times. The chain is built from TRBV7-9 and TRBJ1-4; 7 bases match TRBD1. Germline assignment: CDR1 SEHNR and CDR2 FQNEAQ (reference sequence). The CDR3 is 14 amino acids. V trimming: 5 bases; J trimming: 3 bases; junction bases outside the gene matches: 3. The CDR3 here is CASSRGTANEKLFF. The DNA of the CDR3 is TGTGCCAGCAGCAGGGGGACAGCTAATGAAAAACTGTTTTTT.

This clonotype was seen repeatedly, ten times or more. The chain employs TRBV7-2 and TRBJ2-2; tentative D call: TRBD2 (5 bases). The germline V gene encodes CDR1 SGHTA and CDR2 FQGNSA. The CDR3 sequence is 14 residues long. V gave up 4 bases and J gave up 3 bases, with 9 bases separating them. The CDR3, as DNA: TGTGCCAGCAGCTCTGGGAGCTACACCGGGGAGCTGTTTTTT. It encodes CASSSGSYTGELFF.

This chain connects TRBV3-1 to TRBJ2-7, with 7 bases lining up with TRBD2. Trimming at V came to 4 bases and at J to 3 bases, leaving 9 bases not matched to a gene. The CDR3 has 15 amino acids. Germline assignment: CDR1 LGHDT and CDR2 YNNKEL (reference sequence). In DNA, the CDR3 is TGTGCCAGCAGCCCACCGGGACTACTGATCTACGAGCAGTACTTC. This encodes CASSPPGLLIYEQYF.

A word on this clonotype: A much larger clonotype is one base distant, so this may be a read error. Because the CDR3 is missing its conserved closing phenylalanine or tryptophan, this is likely a read error. This sequence joins TRBV11-2 and TRBJ1-2; possible D gene TRBD1, 5 bases. V dropped 1 base and J dropped 8 bases, with 14 bases sitting between them. Germline values: CDR1 SGHAT, CDR2 FQNNGV. The CDR3 extends over 14 amino acids. The CDR3 nucleotides read TGTGCCAGCAGCTTAGTGGGGGGAGCTGGGGGCTACACCCTC. As protein: CASSLVGGAGGYTL.

This clonotype was observed many times. The chain employs TRBV12-3 or TRBV12-4 and TRBJ2-2, with 7 positions matching TRBD1. V lost 6 bases to trimming and J lost 2 bases; unmatched junction nucleotides: 12. The CDR3 is made up of 17 amino acids. CDR3 sequence reads: CASRPYRGAPNTGELFF. Written as DNA, the CDR3 is TGTGCCAGCAGACCTTACAGGGGCGCGCCTAACACCGGGGAGCTGTTTTTT.

This clonotype occurred many times. CDR3 sequence (DNA): TGTGCCAGCAGTCCCTATTGGACAGGGAGAGGGCAGCCCCAGCATTTT. This sequence encodes CASSPYWTGRGQPQHF. The rearrangement joins TRBV27 to TRBJ1-5; TRBD1 agrees at 8 bases. This CDR3 is built from 16 residues. CDR1 and CDR2 from the germline V gene are MNHEY and SMNVEV (reference sequence). The V and J ends lost 5 bases and 7 bases, in that order; junction bases with no gene match: 13.

This clonotype was seen more than once but under ten times. This chain's CDR3 is CASSGDSVIQPQHF. In nucleotides, the CDR3 is TGTGCCAGCAGCGGGGACAGCGTCATTCAGCCCCAGCATTTT. This sequence joins TRBV9 and TRBJ1-5; the match to TRBD1 covers 7 bases. The length of the CDR3 is 14 residues. The V gene's germline CDR1 is SGDLS and CDR2 YYNGEE. V lost 3 bases, J lost 6 bases, and 6 bases stayed unmatched.

In its sample, this clonotype was seen many times. The chain employs TRBV11-1 and TRBJ2-6, with D tentatively TRBD1 (6 bases). Between the trimmed V and J ends, which lost 4 bases and 0 bases, there was a span of 7 bases. The length of the CDR3 is 15 residues. CDR1 is SGHAT, CDR2 FQDESV, per germline (reference sequence). The CDR3 DNA reads TGTGCCAGCAGCTGGACAGACTCTGGGGCCAACGTCCTGACTTTC. It translates to CASSWTDSGANVLTF. Complete variable domain (other parts from reference TRBV11-1 and TRBJ2-6): EAEVAQSPRYKITEKSQAVAFWCDPISGHATLYWYRQILGQGPELLVQFQDESVVDDSQLPKDRFSAERLKGVDSTLKIQPAELGDSAMYLCASSWTDSGANVLTFGAGSRLTVL.

The table lists this clonotype with many counts. This chain joins TRBV29-1 and TRBJ2-7, with TRBD2 identical over 8 bases. V was clipped by 4 bases and J by 2 bases; unmatched bases: 4. CDR3 length equals 13 residues. CDR1 and CDR2 from the germline V gene are SQVTM and ANQGSEA. CDR3 DNA sequence: TGCAGCGTTGTATCGGGAGGGGCCTACGAGCAGTACTTC. This codes for CSVVSGGAYEQYF.

This clonotype was seen at least ten times. This chain links TRBV12-3 or TRBV12-4 with TRBJ2-3, with a possible D match to TRBD1 (6 bases). This CDR3 spans 15 amino acids. Trimming took off 6 bases at V and 0 bases at J, with 13 bases between the two ends. This CDR3 reads CASRPDRTSTDTQYF. CDR3 coding DNA: TGTGCCAGCAGGCCGGACAGAACTAGCACAGATACGCAGTATTTT.

The chain combines TRBV16 with TRBJ2-1, with D perhaps TRBD1 or TRBD2 (5 bases each). This CDR3 region has 15 residues. Germline loops: CDR1 KGHSY, CDR2 FQNENV. Trimming left V 0 bases short and J 8 bases short, with 14 bases between. The CDR3 reads CASSQSGDGFYEQFF. The CDR3 bases are TGTGCCAGCAGCCAATCGGGGGACGGATTTTATGAGCAGTTCTTC.

The rearrangement links TRBV4-3 to TRBJ2-1; D might be TRBD2 (5 bases). The V end was cut by 0 bases, the J end by 3 bases, with 9 bases between. CDR1 LGHNA and CDR2 YSLEER come from the germline V gene. The CDR3 totals 15 residues. DNA of the CDR3: TGCGCCAGCAGCCAAGACGAGGGTTACTACAATGAGCAGTTCTTC. This gives the protein CASSQDEGYYNEQFF.

In its sample, this clonotype was seen many times. The rearrangement uses TRBV7-2 and TRBJ2-3; D ambiguous. Germline CDR1 SGHTA, CDR2 FQGNSA. CDR3 length: 13 amino acids. Trimming took 5 bases from V and 4 from J, leaving 10 bases between them. The CDR3 spells CASSPRVSDTQYF. The DNA for the CDR3 is TGTGCCAGCAGCCCCCGGGTTTCAGATACGCAGTATTTT.

In its sample, this clonotype was seen a few times. The rearrangement joins TRBV7-9 to TRBJ2-5, with 7 bases lining up with TRBD1. The CDR3 consists of 15 residues. Germline V gene sequence: CDR1 SEHNR, CDR2 FQNEAQ (reference sequence). Unmatched junction bases numbered 10, after V lost 4 bases and J lost 5 bases. CDR3 residues: CASSSLGTGVETQYF. CDR3 nucleotide sequence: TGTGCCAGCAGCTCCCTAGGAACAGGGGTGGAGACCCAGTACTTC.